These 23 T cell receptor beta chains were all obtained from the same sample, sequenced in a study of blood T cells in healthy people across ages. For the second PCR, which ran for roughly 7 to 11 cycles, a sample-barcoded 5' primer and a J-beta primer mix were used. Via MiXCR, TCRdb re-called the 5' RACE reads, giving one row per CDR3 protein. The sample yields fewer than 700,000 distinct CDR3 sequences, 35% to 50% seen once. Material: blood. These receptors were collected from a man at least 80 years old in good health.

This CDR3 reads CASSYRGVSSYNEQFF. DNA of the CDR3: TGTGCCAGCAGTTACAGAGGGGTTAGCTCCTACAATGAGCAGTTCTTC. The J gene is TRBJ2-1, the V gene TRBV6-2 or TRBV6-3; D may correspond to TRBD1 or TRBD2 (5 bases each). V dropped 2 bases and J dropped 0 bases, with 11 bases sitting between them. CDR3 length: 16 residues. The germline V gene has CDR1 MNHEY and CDR2 SVGEGT.

This clonotype occurred many times. J is TRBJ2-3 and V is TRBV24-1; TRBD2 matches at 7 bases. From germline, CDR1 is KGHDR and CDR2 SFDVKD. V lost 12 bases to trimming and J lost 4 bases; unmatched junction nucleotides: 12. The CDR3 has 14 amino acids. The CDR3 sequence: CAAQRTSQADTQYF. In DNA, the CDR3 is TGTGCCGCGCAACGGACTAGTCAAGCAGATACGCAGTATTTT.

This chain links TRBV29-1 with TRBJ1-2, with a weak D call TRBD1 (5 bases). The germline gives CDR1 SQVTM, CDR2 ANQGSEA. Trimming left V 4 bases short and J 5 bases short, with 17 bases between. The CDR3 totals 14 residues. DNA for the CDR3: TGCAGCGTTGGGGAGGGGACTACATCATATGGCTACACCTTC. It yields the protein CSVGEGTTSYGYTF. Filled out from reference TRBV29-1 and TRBJ1-2, the complete variable domain reads SAVISQKPSRDICQRGTSLTIQCQVDSQVTMMFWYRQQPGQSLTLIATANQGSEATYESGFVIDKFPISRPNLTFSTLTVSNMSPEDSSIYLCSVGEGTTSYGYTFGSGTRLTVV.

The genes are TRBV25-1 and TRBJ1-1; 8 bases agree with TRBD1. Germline V gene lookup returns CDR1 MGHDK and CDR2 SYGVNS. The CDR3 runs 17 residues. V trimming: 4 bases; J trimming: 1 base; junction bases outside the gene matches: 11. CDR3 region: CASSGDRGYAGNTEAFF. CDR3 DNA sequence: TGTGCCAGCAGTGGAGACAGGGGATACGCGGGGAACACTGAAGCTTTCTTT.

The chain recombines TRBV7-2 with TRBJ2-2, with D perhaps given as TRBD1 or TRBD2 (5 bases each). The CDR3 spans 14 residues. The V and J ends lost 4 bases and 5 bases respectively, with 11 bases between them. CDR1 SGHTA and CDR2 FQGNSA come from the germline V gene. DNA for the CDR3: TGTGCCAGCAGCTCGGGGACGAGAACCGGGGAGCTGTTTTTT. It is translated as CASSSGTRTGELFF.

This clonotype was observed once. CDR3 sequence: CASGTGGGGTYNEQFF. CDR3 nucleotide sequence: TGCGCCAGCGGGACAGGGGGCGGTGGGACCTACAATGAGCAGTTCTTC. This chain connects TRBV5-1 to TRBJ2-1; 12 nucleotides align to TRBD1. The V gene's germline CDR1 is SGHRS and CDR2 YFSETQ. V lost 7 bases and J lost 2; bases outside the gene matches: 7. The CDR3 runs 16 residues.

This clonotype has a handful of counts. V is TRBV29-1 and J is TRBJ1-4; D is ambiguous. This CDR3 contains 14 residues. The V end lost 4 bases, the J end lost 7 bases, and 16 bases lay between the germline ends. The V gene's germline CDR1 is SQVTM and CDR2 ANQGSEA. The CDR3 region is CSVAYLGRIEKLFF. DNA of the CDR3: TGCAGCGTTGCGTACCTCGGTAGAATTGAAAAACTGTTTTTT.

This clonotype was recorded many times. The V and J genes are TRBV11-2 and TRBJ2-1, with D maybe TRBD2 (5 bases). The V end was cut by 3 bases, the J end by 7 bases, with 19 bases between. The length of the CDR3 is 16 residues. Per germline, CDR1 SGHAT and CDR2 FQNNGV. Here the CDR3 reads CASSFHAAGTGNEQFF. The DNA for the CDR3 is TGTGCCAGCAGCTTCCATGCGGCGGGCACCGGGAATGAGCAGTTCTTC.

The rearrangement joins TRBV15 to TRBJ2-5; D possibly corresponds to TRBD1 (6 bases). V lost 1 base, J lost 5 bases, and 11 bases lay in between. The germline V gene has CDR1 LNHNV and CDR2 YYDKDF (reference sequence). The CDR3 consists of 14 residues. The CDR3 sequence is CATSRGGQDETQYF. CDR3 sequence (DNA): TGTGCCACCAGCAGAGGGGGGCAGGATGAGACCCAGTACTTC.

With respect to this clonotype: Sequence at one end of the junction differs from germline and may be a read error. The chain joins TRBV10-3 to TRBJ2-7; TRBD1 matches 11 bases. The length of the CDR3 is 14 residues. CDR1 is ENHRY, CDR2 SYGVKD, per germline. CDR3 coding DNA: TGTGCCATCGCGGGACAGGGGGTGACCGACGAGCAGTATTTC. This translates into CAIAGQGVTDEQYF.

CDR3 region: CSARDRGRGVTEAFF. The CDR3 coding sequence is TGCAGTGCTAGAGATCGGGGCAGGGGAGTTACTGAAGCTTTCTTT. The chain links TRBV20-1 to TRBJ1-1; maybe TRBD1 (6 bases). The CDR3 runs 15 residues. V gave up 0 bases and J gave up 5 bases, with 16 bases separating them. CDR1 is DFQATT and CDR2 is SNEGSKA in the germline V gene (reference sequence).

This clonotype was counted once. The chain joins TRBV4-3 to TRBJ2-3, with 8 bases that match TRBD2. Germline CDR1 reads LGHNA; CDR2 reads YSLEER. The trim removed 1 base at V and 4 bases at J, leaving 7 bases unmatched. The CDR3 totals 16 residues. The CDR3 coding sequence is TGCGCCAGCAGCCAAGCGGGTCGCGGGGGGTCAGATACGCAGTATTTT. It specifies CASSQAGRGGSDTQYF.

The V call is TRBV4-3, the J call TRBJ2-5; TRBD1 is a possible D gene (6 bases). Germline loops: CDR1 LGHNA, CDR2 YSLEER. This CDR3 has 15 residues. The V end was cut by 0 bases, the J end by 11 bases, with 19 bases between. The CDR3 protein is CASSQDYGDTYVQYF. CDR3 nucleotide sequence: TGCGCCAGCAGCCAAGATTACGGGGACACCTACGTGCAGTACTTC.

The DNA for the CDR3 is TGTGCCAGCACCCCGGCGAGCGCCGCGAACACCGGGGAGCTGTTTTTT. Protein: CASTPASAANTGELFF. The chain joins TRBV5-4 to TRBJ2-2; no definite D call. V lost 6 bases, J lost 0 bases, and 15 bases lay in between. Per germline, CDR1 SGHNT and CDR2 YYREEE (reference sequence). The CDR3 spans 16 residues.

This clonotype was seen a handful of times. The chain joins TRBV29-1 to TRBJ2-2; TRBD1 matches at 9 bases. The germline V gene encodes CDR1 SQVTM and CDR2 ANQGSEA. V gave up 6 bases and J gave up 3 bases; unmatched junction bases: 8. The CDR3 totals 15 residues. CDR3 amino acids: CSVHGTGLDTGELFF. CDR3 DNA: TGCAGCGTCCATGGGACAGGGCTGGACACCGGGGAGCTGTTTTTT.

CDR3 nucleotides: TGTGCCAGCAGTGAAACAGGGAGGTATTTGAGCCCCTACAATGAGCAGTTCTTC. This codes for CASSETGRYLSPYNEQFF. The chain is built from TRBV6-1 and TRBJ2-1, with D possibly called TRBD1 or TRBD2 (6 bases each). The CDR3 is 18 residues long. The V gene lost 2 bases and the J gene lost 2 bases, with 19 bases spanning the gap. Germline V gene data show CDR1 as MNHNS and CDR2 as SASEGT.

This clonotype was seen a few times. The CDR3 DNA reads as TGCAGTGGTCTTTTAGGAGATACGCAGTATTTT. Encoded protein: CSGLLGDTQYF. The chain links TRBV20-1 to TRBJ2-3; no reliable D call. The CDR3 is 11 amino acids. Trimming stripped 7 bases from V and 5 bases from J, with 10 bases between. Germline lookup yields CDR1 DFQATT and CDR2 SNEGSKA (reference sequence).

This clonotype was recorded once. The rearrangement joins TRBV29-1 to TRBJ2-1, with 12 bases identical to TRBD2. Germline assignment: CDR1 SQVTM and CDR2 ANQGSEA. Trimming took 3 bases from V and 7 from J; bases not matched to a gene: 13. The CDR3 is made up of 17 amino acids. This CDR3 is CSVDGLAGTRDGNEQFF. In DNA form, the CDR3 reads TGCAGCGTTGATGGACTAGCGGGGACGAGGGATGGGAATGAGCAGTTCTTC.

The genes are TRBV6-2 or TRBV6-3 and TRBJ1-2; tentative D call: TRBD1 (5 bases). Germline V gives CDR1 MNHEY, CDR2 SVGEGT. This CDR3 is 17 amino acids long. The V and J ends lost 2 bases and 3 bases respectively, with 19 bases between them. CDR3 in DNA: TGTGCCAGCAGTTACCGGACCGGGGCCCCGATTTACTATGGCTACACCTTC. This sequence encodes CASSYRTGAPIYYGYTF.

The table lists this clonotype with a few counts. This sequence joins TRBV5-5 and TRBJ2-7; D is possibly TRBD1 (6 bases). Germline V gene sequence: CDR1 SGHKS, CDR2 YYEKEE (reference sequence). With 0 bases removed from V and 7 bases from J, the gap between germline ends came to 17 bases. The CDR3 is 15 amino acids. The CDR3 reads CASSLDGRGIGEQYF. The CDR3 DNA is TGTGCCAGCAGCTTGGATGGCAGGGGAATTGGGGAGCAGTACTTC.

The sample holds a few counts of this clonotype. The rearrangement links TRBV20-1 to TRBJ2-3, with TRBD1 matching 9 bases. The CDR3 has 14 residues. V was pared by 5 bases and J by 10 bases, with 13 bases of the junction left unmatched. CDR1 is DFQATT and CDR2 is SNEGSKA in the germline V gene (reference sequence). The CDR3 sequence is CSASTPGTGNPQYF. Here the CDR3 DNA reads TGCAGTGCTTCAACACCCGGGACAGGGAATCCGCAGTATTTT.

V and J are TRBV7-2 and TRBJ2-1; 14 bases are a match to TRBD2. The CDR3 runs to 16 residues. Trimming cost V 5 bases and J 6 bases; bases outside gene matches: 6. Germline-derived CDR1 and CDR2 are SGHTA and FQGNSA. DNA of the CDR3: TGTGCCAGCAGCCCAAGGGGGACTAGCGGGGGCAATGAGCAGTTCTTC. Translating gives CASSPRGTSGGNEQFF.

V usage is TRBV20-1 and J usage is TRBJ2-1; possibly TRBD2 for D (5 bases). The length of the CDR3 is 14 residues. Trimming pared 3 bases from V and 1 base from J, leaving 10 bases between. CDR1 is DFQATT, CDR2 SNEGSKA, per germline (reference sequence). CDR3 in DNA: TGCAGTGCTAGGCCCGGGGTTTCCTACAATGAGCAGTTCTTC. Residues: CSARPGVSYNEQFF.